Below, one T cell receptor beta chain is given with its context. The length of the CDR3 is 15 residues. With V trimmed by 1 base and J by 5 bases, 3 bases remained unmatched. Germline loops: CDR1 SGHKS, CDR2 YYEKEE (reference sequence). This sample was included in a study of blood T cells in healthy people across ages. Then a second PCR, running roughly 7 to 11 cycles, was carried out with a sample-barcoded 5' primer and a J-beta primer mix. Each CDR3 protein gets one entry after TCRdb re-called the 5' RACE reads with MiXCR. The repertoire holds 450,000 to 700,000 distinct CDR3 sequences, with about 26% as singletons.

This chain links TRBV5-5 with TRBJ1-6, with TRBD1 matching over 7 bases. This TCR derives from a woman in her 70s in good health. The sequenced sample was blood. In DNA form, the CDR3 reads TGTGCCAGCAGCTTGTTAACAGGGGATAATTCACCCCTCCACTTT. It is translated as CASSLLTGDNSPLHF.